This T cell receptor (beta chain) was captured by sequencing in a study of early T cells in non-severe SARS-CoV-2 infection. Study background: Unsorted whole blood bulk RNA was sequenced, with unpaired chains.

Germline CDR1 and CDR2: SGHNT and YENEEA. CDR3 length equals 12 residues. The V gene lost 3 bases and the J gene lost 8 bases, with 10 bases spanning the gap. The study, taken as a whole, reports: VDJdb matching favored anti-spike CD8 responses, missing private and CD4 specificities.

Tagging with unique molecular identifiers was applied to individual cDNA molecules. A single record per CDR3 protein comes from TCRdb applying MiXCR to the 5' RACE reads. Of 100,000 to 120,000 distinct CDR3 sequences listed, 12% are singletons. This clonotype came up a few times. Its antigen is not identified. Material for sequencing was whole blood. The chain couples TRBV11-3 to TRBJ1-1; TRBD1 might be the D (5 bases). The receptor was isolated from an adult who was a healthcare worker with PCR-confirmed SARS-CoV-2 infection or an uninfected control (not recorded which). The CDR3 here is CASSFKGLEAFF. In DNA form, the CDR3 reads TGTGCCAGCAGCTTCAAGGGACTCGAAGCTTTCTTT.